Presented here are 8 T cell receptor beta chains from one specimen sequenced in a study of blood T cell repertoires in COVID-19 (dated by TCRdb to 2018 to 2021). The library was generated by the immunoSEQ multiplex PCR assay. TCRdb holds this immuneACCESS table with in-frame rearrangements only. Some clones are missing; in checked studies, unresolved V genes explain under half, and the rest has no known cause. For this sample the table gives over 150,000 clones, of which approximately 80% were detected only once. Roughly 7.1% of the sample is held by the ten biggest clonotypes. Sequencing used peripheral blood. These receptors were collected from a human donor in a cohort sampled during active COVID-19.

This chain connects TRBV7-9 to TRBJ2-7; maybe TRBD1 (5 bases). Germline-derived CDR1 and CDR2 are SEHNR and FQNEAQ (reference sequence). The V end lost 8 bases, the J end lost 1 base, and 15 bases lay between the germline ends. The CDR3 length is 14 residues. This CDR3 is CASAQGPVSYEQYF. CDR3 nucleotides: TGTGCCAGCGCCCAGGGCCCAGTATCCTACGAGCAGTACTTC.

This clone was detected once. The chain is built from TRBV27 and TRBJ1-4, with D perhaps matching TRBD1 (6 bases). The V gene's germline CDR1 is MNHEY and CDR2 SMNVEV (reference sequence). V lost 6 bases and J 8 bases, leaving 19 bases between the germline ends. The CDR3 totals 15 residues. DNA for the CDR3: TGTGCCAGCAGCTTGATCAGGGGCCCCGGGGAAAAACTGTTTTTT. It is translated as CASSLIRGPGEKLFF.

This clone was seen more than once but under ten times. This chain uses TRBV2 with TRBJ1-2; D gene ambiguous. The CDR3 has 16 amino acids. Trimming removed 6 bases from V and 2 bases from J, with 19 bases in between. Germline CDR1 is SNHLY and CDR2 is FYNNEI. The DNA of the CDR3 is TGTGCCAGCAGCGAATTTATCCGGCACAGCAACTATGGCTACACCTTC. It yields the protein CASSEFIRHSNYGYTF.

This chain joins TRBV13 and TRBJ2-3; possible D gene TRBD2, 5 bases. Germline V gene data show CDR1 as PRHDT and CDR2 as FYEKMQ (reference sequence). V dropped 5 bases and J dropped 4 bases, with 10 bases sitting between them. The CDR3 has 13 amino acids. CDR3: CASSPTSADTQYF. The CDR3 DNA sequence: TGTGCCAGCAGCCCAACTAGTGCAGATACGCAGTATTTT. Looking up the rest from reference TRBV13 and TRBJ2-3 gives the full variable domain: AAGVIQSPRHLIKEKRETATLKCYPIPRHDTVYWYQQGPGQDPQFLISFYEKMQSDKGSIPDRFSAQQFSDYHSELNMSSLELGDSALYFCASSPTSADTQYFGPGTRLTVL.

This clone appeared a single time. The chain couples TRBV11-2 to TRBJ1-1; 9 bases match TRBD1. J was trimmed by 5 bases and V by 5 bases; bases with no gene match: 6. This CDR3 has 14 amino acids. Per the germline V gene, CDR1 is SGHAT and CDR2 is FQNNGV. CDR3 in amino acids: CASSPGQGKTEAFF. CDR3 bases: TGTGCCAGCAGCCCCGGACAGGGGAAAACTGAAGCTTTCTTT.

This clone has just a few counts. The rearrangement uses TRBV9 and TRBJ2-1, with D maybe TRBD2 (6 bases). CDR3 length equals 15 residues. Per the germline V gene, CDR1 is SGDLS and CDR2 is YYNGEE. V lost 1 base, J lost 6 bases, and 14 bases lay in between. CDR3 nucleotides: TGTGCCAGCAGCGTAATGATGGCGGGGAGCAATGAGCAGTTCTTC. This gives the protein CASSVMMAGSNEQFF.

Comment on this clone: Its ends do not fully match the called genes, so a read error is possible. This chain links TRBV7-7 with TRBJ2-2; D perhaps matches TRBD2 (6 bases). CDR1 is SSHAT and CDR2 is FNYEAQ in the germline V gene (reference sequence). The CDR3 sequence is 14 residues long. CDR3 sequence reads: CASSLEGTTGELFF. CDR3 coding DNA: TGTGCTAGCAGCTTAGAGGGGACTACCGGGGAGCTGTTTTTT.

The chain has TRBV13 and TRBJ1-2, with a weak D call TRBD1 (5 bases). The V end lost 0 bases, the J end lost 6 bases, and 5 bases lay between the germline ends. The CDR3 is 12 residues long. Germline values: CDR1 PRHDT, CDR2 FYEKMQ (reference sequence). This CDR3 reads CASSLGRDGYTF. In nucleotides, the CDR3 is TGTGCCAGCAGCTTAGGCAGGGATGGCTACACCTTC.